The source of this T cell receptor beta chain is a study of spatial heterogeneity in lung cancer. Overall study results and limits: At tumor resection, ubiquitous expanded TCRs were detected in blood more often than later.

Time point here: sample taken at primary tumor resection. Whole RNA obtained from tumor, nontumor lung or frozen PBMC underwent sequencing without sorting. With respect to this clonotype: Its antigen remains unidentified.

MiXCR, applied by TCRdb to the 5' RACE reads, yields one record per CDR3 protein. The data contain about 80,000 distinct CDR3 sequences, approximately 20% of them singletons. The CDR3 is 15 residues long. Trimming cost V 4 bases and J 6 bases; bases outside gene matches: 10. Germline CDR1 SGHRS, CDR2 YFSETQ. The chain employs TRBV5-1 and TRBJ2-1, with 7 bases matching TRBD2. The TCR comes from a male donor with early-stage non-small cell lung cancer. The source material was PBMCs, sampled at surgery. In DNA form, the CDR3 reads TGCGCCAGCAGCCAGACTAGCCCCCCCGGCAATGAGCAGTTCTTC. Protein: CASSQTSPPGNEQFF. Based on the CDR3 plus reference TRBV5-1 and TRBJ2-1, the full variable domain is KAGVTQTPRYLIKTRGQQVTLSCSPISGHRSVSWYQQTPGQGLQFLFEYFSETQRNKGNFPGRFSGRQFSNSRSEMNVSTLELGDSALYLCASSQTSPPGNEQFFGPGTRLTVL.